One sample yielded the 19 T cell receptor beta chains listed below, sequenced in a study of blood T cell repertoires in COVID-19. Produced via immunoSEQ multiplex PCR; TCRdb's table is partial and in-frame only. The top ten clones hold roughly a tenth of a sample with approximately 170,000 clones, around 81% of them seen once. Source material: peripheral blood. These receptors were taken from an older man with active or convalescent COVID-19.

This clone showed up just a few times. This chain joins TRBV7-8 and TRBJ1-2; D is undetermined. Germline V gene sequence: CDR1 SGHVS, CDR2 FQNEAQ. Trimming removed 0 bases at V and 4 bases at J, with 6 bases between. CDR3 length: 13 amino acids. This chain's CDR3 is CASSLARLYGYTF. CDR3 DNA sequence: TGTGCCAGCAGCTTAGCGCGGCTCTATGGCTACACCTTC.

This chain links TRBV6-1 with TRBJ1-1; perhaps TRBD1 as D (5 bases). Germline V gene lookup returns CDR1 MNHNS and CDR2 SASEGT. The CDR3 sequence is 14 residues long. V lost 3 bases and J 4 bases, leaving 12 bases between the germline ends. DNA for the CDR3: TGTGCCAGCAGTGAGAGAAAGGGGATCACTGAAGCTTTCTTT. Translation gives CASSERKGITEAFF.

J is TRBJ2-2 and V is TRBV5-6; 8 positions match TRBD1. Per the germline V gene, CDR1 is SGHDT and CDR2 is YYEEEE. Trimming took 3 bases from V and 4 from J; bases not matched to a gene: 5. CDR3 size: 15 residues. The CDR3 DNA is TGTGCCAGCAGCTCGGGACAGGTTCCCACCGGGGAGCTGTTTTTT. Translated: CASSSGQVPTGELFF. The whole variable domain, remainder taken from reference TRBV5-6 and TRBJ2-2, is DAGVTQSPTHLIKTRGQQVTLRCSPKSGHDTVSWYQQALGQGPQFIFQYYEEEERQRGNFPDRFSGHQFPNYSSELNVNALLLGDSALYLCASSSGQVPTGELFFGEGSRLTVL.

The chain uses TRBV11-2 and TRBJ2-3, with 8 nucleotides matching TRBD2. Losses at the gene ends were 5 bases for V and 4 bases for J; bases not matched to a gene: 8. The germline V gene has CDR1 SGHAT and CDR2 FQNNGV. The length of the CDR3 is 15 residues. The chain's CDR3 is CASSRGGRVADTQYF. Written as DNA, the CDR3 is TGTGCCAGCAGCCGGGGGGGGAGGGTCGCAGATACGCAGTATTTT. Looking up the rest from reference TRBV11-2 and TRBJ2-3 gives the full variable domain: EAGVAQSPRYKIIEKRQSVAFWCNPISGHATLYWYQQILGQGPKLLIQFQNNGVVDDSQLPKDRFSAERLKGVDSTLKIQPAKLEDSAVYLCASSRGGRVADTQYFGPGTRLTVL.

The chain couples TRBV5-6 to TRBJ1-5; D might be TRBD1 (5 bases). The germline CDR1 and CDR2 sequences are SGHDT and YYEEEE. The CDR3 is 13 amino acids. V was pared by 1 base and J by 5 bases, with 7 bases between. DNA of the CDR3: TGTGCCAGCAGCTTGAGACAGTATCAGCCCCAGCATTTT. It specifies CASSLRQYQPQHF. Variable domain in full (rest from reference TRBV5-6 and TRBJ1-5): DAGVTQSPTHLIKTRGQQVTLRCSPKSGHDTVSWYQQALGQGPQFIFQYYEEEERQRGNFPDRFSGHQFPNYSSELNVNALLLGDSALYLCASSLRQYQPQHFGDGTRLSIL.

This clone was seen just once. The J gene is TRBJ2-2, the V gene TRBV19; TRBD1 agrees at 9 bases. V shed 5 bases, J shed 2 bases, and the junction held 6 bases outside the gene matches. This CDR3 region has 16 residues. Germline V gene sequence: CDR1 LNHDA, CDR2 SQIVND (reference sequence). CDR3 sequence (DNA): TGTGCCAGTAGTCACAGGACAGGGGCCAACACCGGGGAGCTGTTTTTT. This codes for CASSHRTGANTGELFF.

The genes are TRBV10-3 and TRBJ1-2; the D gene is possibly TRBD1 (5 bases). V lost 2 bases, J lost 8 bases, and 21 bases lay in between. The CDR3 has 16 amino acids. Germline lookup yields CDR1 ENHRY and CDR2 SYGVKD. The CDR3 coding sequence is TGTGCCATCAGTGAGGGCCGGGACTCCCCCGCAGGGGGCTACACCTTC. Translated, it gives CAISEGRDSPAGGYTF.

The V call is TRBV19, the J call TRBJ1-4; TRBD1 aligns across 8 bases. V shed 3 bases and J 4 bases; nucleotides not matched to a gene: 4. CDR3 length: 15 residues. The V gene's germline CDR1 is LNHDA and CDR2 SQIVND (reference sequence). CDR3 loop: CASSIPGQDNEKLFF. The CDR3 nucleotides read TGTGCCAGTAGTATTCCGGGACAGGATAATGAAAAACTGTTTTTT.

The chain couples TRBV5-1 to TRBJ1-1, with TRBD1 matching 9 bases. This CDR3 has 13 residues. V shed 7 bases, J shed 5 bases, and the junction held 6 bases outside the gene matches. Germline V lookup: CDR1 SGHRS, CDR2 YFSETQ. The CDR3 bases are TGCGCCAGCCGACAGGGGGAGAGGACTGAAGCTTTCTTT. It translates to CASRQGERTEAFF.

The V gene is TRBV27, the J gene TRBJ2-5, with 9 bases matching TRBD1. Per germline, CDR1 MNHEY and CDR2 SMNVEV (reference sequence). The junction had 12 bases not matched to a gene; V was cut back by 5 bases and J by 5 bases. This CDR3 is 16 amino acids long. For the CDR3, the DNA is TGTGCCAGCAGTCCGGGGAACAGGGGGCTTGGGGAGACCCAGTACTTC. It yields the protein CASSPGNRGLGETQYF.

The chain couples TRBV6-5 to TRBJ1-5; maybe TRBD1 (6 bases). This CDR3 has 15 residues. The V end lost 2 bases, the J end lost 6 bases, and 14 bases lay between the germline ends. Germline values: CDR1 MNHEY, CDR2 SVGAGI. DNA for the CDR3: TGTGCCAGCAGTTACCATACAGGGCCCAGTCAGCCCCAGCATTTT. It codes for CASSYHTGPSQPQHF.

The CDR3 here is CASIAPPAGGTEAFF. The CDR3 region has the DNA TGTGCCAGCATCGCTCCCCCGGCGGGTGGCACTGAAGCTTTCTTT. The chain carries TRBV6-6 and TRBJ1-1; no clear D. The germline V gene encodes CDR1 MNHNY and CDR2 SVGAGI (reference sequence). The CDR3 length is 15 residues. Trimming shortened V by 7 bases and J by 4 bases, and 19 bases separated the two germline ends.

The V call is TRBV27, the J call TRBJ1-1; D unclear. V gave up 2 bases and J gave up 1 base, with 5 bases separating them. From germline, CDR1 is MNHEY and CDR2 SMNVEV (reference sequence). The CDR3 spans 13 residues. In DNA form, the CDR3 reads TGTGCCAGCAGTTTAGACTGGAACACTGAAGCTTTCTTT. It yields the protein CASSLDWNTEAFF.

V is TRBV2 and J is TRBJ1-2; D remains ambiguous. The germline V gene encodes CDR1 SNHLY and CDR2 FYNNEI. V was trimmed by 4 bases and J by 4 bases, leaving 13 bases between them. The CDR3 runs to 14 residues. CDR3 amino acids: CASSAGIERYGYTF. The CDR3 coding sequence is TGTGCCAGCAGTGCGGGTATAGAGCGCTATGGCTACACCTTC.

The sample holds one count of this clone. This chain uses TRBV6-5 with TRBJ1-1; 7 bases line up with TRBD1. The CDR3 is 14 residues long. Trimming cost V 2 bases and J 2 bases; bases outside gene matches: 2. CDR1 and CDR2 (germline): MNHEY, SVGAGI. CDR3 nucleotide sequence: TGTGCCAGCAGTTACGGGACAGACAACACTGAAGCTTTCTTT. It yields the protein CASSYGTDNTEAFF.

This chain joins TRBV5-1 and TRBJ1-2; 8 nucleotides line up with TRBD1. J lost 8 bases, V lost 0 bases, and 9 bases had no gene match. The CDR3 extends over 15 amino acids. Germline CDR1 SGHRS, CDR2 YFSETQ. The CDR3 reads CASSLGAGQGIGYTF. In nucleotides, the CDR3 is TGCGCCAGCAGCTTGGGGGCAGGACAGGGAATCGGCTACACCTTC.

The V and J genes are TRBV12-3 or TRBV12-4 and TRBJ2-2, with a possible D match to TRBD1 (6 bases). The CDR3 consists of 13 residues. Trimming cost V 6 bases and J 4 bases, with 9 bases left between them. The DNA of the CDR3 is TGTGCCAGCAGACCCAGGGGCACCGGGGAGCTGTTTTTT. Its protein is CASRPRGTGELFF.

The genes are TRBV3-1 (or the pseudogene TRBV3-2) and TRBJ1-2; perhaps TRBD1 as D (5 bases). This CDR3 has 14 residues. Germline loops: CDR1 LGHDT, CDR2 YNNKEL (reference sequence). V lost 2 bases, J lost 5 bases, and 12 bases lay in between. CDR3 in amino acids: CASSQTQGGYGYTF. CDR3 in DNA: TGTGCCAGCAGCCAAACTCAGGGAGGTTATGGCTACACCTTC.

The V call is TRBV13, the J call TRBJ1-1; D unclear. Trimming left V 1 base short and J 5 bases short, with 11 bases between. The CDR3 runs 14 residues. CDR1 and CDR2 (germline): PRHDT, FYEKMQ (reference sequence). Here the CDR3 DNA reads TGTGCCAGCAGCTTAGAAAGGCGGCAGACTGAAGCTTTCTTT. It codes for CASSLERRQTEAFF.